Given below is one T cell receptor beta chain in context. Its specificity is unknown. Method: immunoSEQ multiplex PCR; TCRdb's copy keeps in-frame clones and lacks some. The sample consists of fewer than 40,000 clones, about 90% of them appearing once. This sample was taken from a study of chemoradiotherapy in HPV16-positive cancers. Study information: Functional T-cell assays on a couple of HPV16-positive patients' cells defined candidate HPV-specific clones and common TCR motifs. Study conclusions and caveats: In HPV16-positive patients, HPV-responsive T-cell expansion tracked better recurrence-free survival. Candidate HPV-specific clones and E7-related TCR motifs grew in tumor during treatment.

Over chemoradiotherapy, repertoires were sampled more than once. Trimming took 0 bases from V and 7 from J; bases not matched to a gene: 10. CDR3 length: 17 amino acids. Per germline, CDR1 SGHRS and CDR2 YFSETQ. The receptor was isolated from a human donor with HPV-associated anogenital cancer. This chain links TRBV5-1 with TRBJ2-3; 11 bases are shared with TRBD1. This material consisted of blood, taken from a patient who underwent chemoradiotherapy. The DNA of the CDR3 is TGCGCCAGCAGCTTGGCGGCCGGGACAGGGGGGGTGAATACGCAGTATTTT. It is translated as CASSLAAGTGGVNTQYF. Looking up the rest from reference TRBV5-1 and TRBJ2-3 gives the full variable domain: KAGVTQTPRYLIKTRGQQVTLSCSPISGHRSVSWYQQTPGQGLQFLFEYFSETQRNKGNFPGRFSGRQFSNSRSEMNVSTLELGDSALYLCASSLAAGTGGVNTQYFGPGTRLTVL.